Below, 25 T cell receptor beta chains from the same sample are listed, as sequenced in a study of T cells in Graves' hyperthyroidism and ophthalmopathy. Researchers took RNA transcripts and amplified the TCR beta CDR3 regions from them. The HTBI primer set drove a first-round RT-PCR of the TCR CDR3. TCRdb processed the multiplex PCR reads anew with MiXCR; each CDR3 protein has one entry. The repertoire holds 550,000 to 800,000 distinct CDR3 sequences, with about a sixth as singletons. The specimen was blood. The source of these receptors is a man aged 18 to 29 with Graves' hyperthyroidism.

This clonotype appeared many times. The gene calls are TRBV7-2 and TRBJ2-1; 11 nucleotides line up with TRBD2. V was pared by 1 base and J by 6 bases, with 17 bases of the junction left unmatched. The CDR3 runs to 20 residues. Germline assignment: CDR1 SGHTA and CDR2 FQGNSA. The CDR3 coding sequence is TGTGCCAGCAGCTTAGGGTTTAATAGCGGGAGGGCCTTTTCGCGCAATGAGCAGTTCTTC. It codes for CASSLGFNSGRAFSRNEQFF.

This clonotype has ten or more counts. This sequence joins TRBV11-3 and TRBJ1-1, with no clear D. The germline CDR1 and CDR2 sequences are SGHNT and YENEEA. V dropped 6 bases and J dropped 1 base, with 12 bases sitting between them. The CDR3 contains 14 residues. CDR3: CASRGGYSNTEAFF. Here the CDR3 DNA reads TGTGCCAGCAGGGGAGGGTATTCGAACACTGAAGCTTTCTTT. Full variable domain (rest looked up from reference TRBV11-3 and TRBJ1-1): EAGVVQSPRYKIIEKKQPVAFWCNPISGHNTLYWYLQNLGQGPELLIRYENEEAVDDSQLPKDRFSAERLKGVDSTLKIQPAELGDSAVYLCASRGGYSNTEAFFGQGTRLTVV.

Here the CDR3 reads CASSEGLADTDTQYF. In DNA, the CDR3 is TGTGCCAGCAGCGAGGGACTAGCGGACACAGATACGCAGTATTTT. This sequence joins TRBV9 and TRBJ2-3; 11 positions agree with TRBD2. Per the germline V gene, CDR1 is SGDLS and CDR2 is YYNGEE. CDR3 size: 15 residues. Losses at the gene ends were 3 bases for V and 2 bases for J; bases not matched to a gene: 2.

This clonotype was counted only a few times. This CDR3 is CSARTALTDTQYF. In nucleotides, the CDR3 is TGCAGTGCTCGGACCGCACTCACAGATACGCAGTATTTT. This chain connects TRBV20-1 to TRBJ2-3; D gene ambiguous. With 5 bases removed from V and 2 bases from J, the gap between germline ends came to 11 bases. Per germline, CDR1 DFQATT and CDR2 SNEGSKA (reference sequence). The CDR3 runs 13 residues.

This clonotype was detected ten times or more. The chain uses TRBV7-9 and TRBJ2-7, with TRBD2 matching over 9 bases. The CDR3 has 17 residues. V lost 5 bases, J lost 3 bases, and 14 bases stayed unmatched. From germline, CDR1 is SEHNR and CDR2 FQNEAQ (reference sequence). CDR3 sequence (DNA): TGTGCCAGCAGCCCCCTCGGGGGCGGGAGGGCCCACTACGAGCAGTACTTC. It yields the protein CASSPLGGGRAHYEQYF.

V and J are TRBV9 and TRBJ2-1; TRBD2 is a possible D gene (5 bases). CDR1 and CDR2 (germline): SGDLS, YYNGEE. The CDR3 has 15 residues. V lost 0 bases to trimming and J lost 2 bases, with 9 bases between them. As DNA, the CDR3 is TGTGCCAGCAGCGTAGCAAGCGGCCCCTACAATGAGCAGTTCTTC. Translation gives CASSVASGPYNEQFF.

This clonotype has a count of ten or more. This chain joins TRBV7-4 and TRBJ2-7, with D perhaps matching TRBD1 (6 bases). CDR1 is SGHVT and CDR2 is SQSDAQ in the germline V gene. V lost 5 bases to trimming and J lost 4 bases, with 9 bases between them. The CDR3 loop spans 12 amino acids. The DNA for the CDR3 is TGTGCCAGCAGCAAGGGGGAGTACGAGCAGTACTTC. Translating gives CASSKGEYEQYF.

This chain uses TRBV19 with TRBJ2-7; D is possibly TRBD2 (6 bases). V lost 2 bases, J lost 2 bases, and 13 bases lay in between. CDR3 size: 15 residues. Per the germline V gene, CDR1 is LNHDA and CDR2 is SQIVND (reference sequence). CDR3 residues: CASSITGAKTYEQYF. Here the CDR3 DNA reads TGTGCCAGTAGTATAACGGGAGCGAAAACCTACGAGCAGTACTTC.

CDR3 nucleotide sequence: TGTGCCAGCAGTGGCGGGACTAGCGGGAGCAAGGACACCGGGGAGCTGTTTTTT. Encoded protein: CASSGGTSGSKDTGELFF. The V call is TRBV6-1, the J call TRBJ2-2; TRBD2 matches 14 bases. V trimming: 4 bases; J trimming: 3 bases; junction bases outside the gene matches: 7. Germline-derived CDR1 and CDR2 are MNHNS and SASEGT. The CDR3 is 18 residues long.

Many counts were recorded for this clonotype. The chain employs TRBV3-1 and TRBJ2-3; possibly TRBD1 for D (6 bases). The CDR3 is 14 residues long. Per germline, CDR1 LGHDT and CDR2 YNNKEL (reference sequence). Deletions cut 4 bases from V and 5 bases from J, with 13 bases between. CDR3 loop: CASSPPRGGDTQYF. The CDR3, as DNA: TGTGCCAGCAGCCCCCCTAGAGGGGGAGATACGCAGTATTTT.

This clonotype was detected ten times or more. The CDR3 coding sequence is TGTGCCACAAGGCTAGCGGGAGGCGGGAATGAGCAGTTCTTC. Amino acids: CATRLAGGGNEQFF. The chain combines TRBV28 with TRBJ2-1; 11 nucleotides match TRBD2. The CDR3 is 14 residues long. J gave up 7 bases and V 10 bases, and 9 bases lay outside the gene matches. Germline lookup yields CDR1 MDHEN and CDR2 SYDVKM. The complete variable domain, with remaining parts taken from reference TRBV28 and TRBJ2-1, reads DVKVTQSSRYLVKRTGEKVFLECVQDMDHENMFWYRQDPGLGLRLIYFSYDVKMKEKGDIPEGYSVSREKKERFSLILESASTNQTSMYLCATRLAGGGNEQFFGPGTRLTVL.

As for this clonotype: Just one base apart from a much larger clone, this may be a read error. V and J are TRBV10-3 and TRBJ2-7; TRBD2 aligns across 13 bases. The CDR3 covers 16 residues. Germline V CDR1 and CDR2: ENHRY, SYGVKD. The CDR3 loop is CVISDRTSGRSDEQYF. DNA for the CDR3: TGTGTCATCAGTGATAGGACTAGCGGGAGATCCGACGAGCAGTACTTC.

This clonotype was counted ten times or more. The rearrangement joins TRBV28 to TRBJ1-5, with TRBD1 matching over 10 bases. The length of the CDR3 is 16 residues. The germline CDR1 and CDR2 sequences are MDHEN and SYDVKM. The V segment lost 5 bases and the J segment 1 base; nucleotides outside the gene matches: 5. This chain's CDR3 is CASSPRDRGSNQPQHF. Written as DNA, the CDR3 is TGTGCCAGCAGTCCCCGGGACAGGGGCAGCAATCAGCCCCAGCATTTT.

This chain uses TRBV12-5 with TRBJ1-1; 7 bases align to TRBD1. There are 16 residues in the CDR3. Per germline, CDR1 LGHNT and CDR2 FRNRAP. With V trimmed by 7 bases and J by 0 bases, 11 bases remained unmatched. The CDR3 DNA reads as TGTGCTAGTGCCCAAGGGACAGAGAGAATGAACACTGAAGCTTTCTTT. Translating it yields CASAQGTERMNTEAFF. Full variable domain (missing parts from reference TRBV12-5 and TRBJ1-1): DARVTQTPRHKVTEMGQEVTMRCQPILGHNTVFWYRQTMMQGLELLAYFRNRAPLDDSGMPKDRFSAEMPDATLATLKIQPSEPRDSAVYFCASAQGTERMNTEAFFGQGTRLTVV.

This clonotype has more than one count but fewer than ten. The J gene is TRBJ1-5, the V gene TRBV2, with D perhaps TRBD1 (5 bases). This CDR3 contains 16 residues. Trimming took off 0 bases at V and 2 bases at J, with 11 bases between the two ends. The V gene's germline CDR1 is SNHLY and CDR2 FYNNEI. In DNA form, the CDR3 reads TGTGCCAGCAGTGAAGCGCAAGGGGCGGGCAATCAGCCCCAGCATTTT. The encoded protein is CASSEAQGAGNQPQHF.

The V and J genes are TRBV12-5 and TRBJ1-6; D remains ambiguous. The CDR3 runs to 13 residues. The V and J ends lost 1 base and 5 bases respectively, with 3 bases between them. CDR1 LGHNT and CDR2 FRNRAP come from the germline V gene. CDR3 in amino acids: CASGLGHNSPLHF. CDR3 nucleotide sequence: TGTGCTAGTGGTTTGGGCCATAATTCACCCCTCCACTTT.

This clonotype was found many times. The chain carries TRBV2 and TRBJ1-2; the D is unclear. The V and J ends lost 6 bases and 8 bases respectively, with 16 bases between them. The germline V gene has CDR1 SNHLY and CDR2 FYNNEI. The CDR3 contains 13 residues. The CDR3 loop reads CASSRTELRGYTF. CDR3 coding DNA: TGTGCCAGCAGCCGGACGGAGTTGAGAGGCTACACCTTC.

This sequence joins TRBV27 and TRBJ2-2; TRBD2 agrees at 12 bases. CDR1 is MNHEY and CDR2 is SMNVEV in the germline V gene (reference sequence). This CDR3 contains 15 residues. V lost 2 bases and J lost 9; bases outside the gene matches: 4. The CDR3 loop is CASSLLAGGVRELFF. DNA of the CDR3: TGTGCCAGCAGTTTACTAGCGGGAGGGGTCAGGGAGCTGTTTTTT.

The rearrangement uses TRBV5-1 and TRBJ1-1; D call uncertain. CDR3 length: 15 residues. Trimming removed 1 base from V and 0 bases from J, with 10 bases in between. Germline loops: CDR1 SGHRS, CDR2 YFSETQ. The CDR3 loop reads CASSLSVSVNTEAFF. CDR3 DNA: TGCGCCAGCAGCTTGAGTGTGAGCGTGAACACTGAAGCTTTCTTT. The complete variable domain, with remaining parts taken from reference TRBV5-1 and TRBJ1-1, reads KAGVTQTPRYLIKTRGQQVTLSCSPISGHRSVSWYQQTPGQGLQFLFEYFSETQRNKGNFPGRFSGRQFSNSRSEMNVSTLELGDSALYLCASSLSVSVNTEAFFGQGTRLTVV.

J is TRBJ2-1 and V is TRBV2; 12 bases align to TRBD2. This CDR3 has 15 amino acids. The V and J ends lost 4 bases and 7 bases, in that order; junction bases with no gene match: 5. Germline V gives CDR1 SNHLY, CDR2 FYNNEI. Written as DNA, the CDR3 is TGTGCCAGCAGTGCCAGACTAGCGGGAGCTAATGAGCAGTTCTTC. It yields the protein CASSARLAGANEQFF.

This clonotype was picked up a small number of times. The chain joins TRBV30 to TRBJ2-7; D not resolved. The V end was cut by 2 bases, the J end by 3 bases, with 8 bases between. Germline V gene sequence: CDR1 GTSNPN, CDR2 SVGIG (reference sequence). This CDR3 spans 12 amino acids. The CDR3 sequence: CAWSTQLYEQYF. DNA of the CDR3: TGTGCCTGGAGTACACAGCTCTACGAGCAGTACTTC.

This chain joins TRBV3-1 and TRBJ2-7, with D hard to call. Germline values: CDR1 LGHDT, CDR2 YNNKEL (reference sequence). The CDR3 length is 13 residues. Trimming took 0 bases from V and 5 from J, leaving 8 bases between them. CDR3 coding DNA: TGTGCCAGCAGCCAAGATCTCTGGGACGAGCAGTACTTC. Residues: CASSQDLWDEQYF.

This clonotype turned up a few times. The V call is TRBV6-1, the J call TRBJ2-1; D gene uncertain. V dropped 6 bases and J dropped 0 bases, with 15 bases sitting between them. The V gene's germline CDR1 is MNHNS and CDR2 SASEGT. This CDR3 spans 16 amino acids. The DNA of the CDR3 is TGTGCCAGCAGCCCCCCGCGGAGTAGCTCCTACAATGAGCAGTTCTTC. It encodes CASSPPRSSSYNEQFF.

This clonotype showed up just a few times. The chain joins TRBV4-3 to TRBJ2-5; D call uncertain. V shed 4 bases and J shed 5 bases, with 20 bases lying between them. This CDR3 region has 16 residues. Germline V gives CDR1 LGHNA, CDR2 YSLEER. The CDR3 sequence is CASSPSPHRDMETQYF. The CDR3 nucleotides read TGCGCCAGCAGCCCCTCGCCGCACCGTGACATGGAGACCCAGTACTTC.

The chain uses TRBV30 and TRBJ2-1; no definite D call. CDR3 length: 13 amino acids. With 0 bases removed from V and 3 bases from J, the gap between germline ends came to 6 bases. Germline V gene sequence: CDR1 GTSNPN, CDR2 SVGIG (reference sequence). CDR3 sequence: CAWSVGVYNEQFF. CDR3 coding DNA: TGTGCCTGGAGTGTGGGCGTCTACAATGAGCAGTTCTTC.